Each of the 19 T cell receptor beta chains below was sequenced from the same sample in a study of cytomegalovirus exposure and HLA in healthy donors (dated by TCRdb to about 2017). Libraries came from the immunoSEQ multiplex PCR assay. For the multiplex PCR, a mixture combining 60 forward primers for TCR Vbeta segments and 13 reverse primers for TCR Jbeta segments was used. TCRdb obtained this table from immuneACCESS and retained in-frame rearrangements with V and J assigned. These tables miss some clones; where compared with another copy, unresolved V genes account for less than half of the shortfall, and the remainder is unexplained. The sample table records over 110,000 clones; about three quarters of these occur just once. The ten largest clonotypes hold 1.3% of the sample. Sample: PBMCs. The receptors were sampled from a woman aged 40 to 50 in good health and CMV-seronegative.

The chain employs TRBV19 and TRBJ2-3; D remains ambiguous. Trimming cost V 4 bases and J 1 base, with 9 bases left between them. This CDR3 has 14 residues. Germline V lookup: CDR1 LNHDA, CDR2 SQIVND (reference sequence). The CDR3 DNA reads TGTGCCAGTAGTAGCCTGTTAGGCACAGATACGCAGTATTTT. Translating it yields CASSSLLGTDTQYF.

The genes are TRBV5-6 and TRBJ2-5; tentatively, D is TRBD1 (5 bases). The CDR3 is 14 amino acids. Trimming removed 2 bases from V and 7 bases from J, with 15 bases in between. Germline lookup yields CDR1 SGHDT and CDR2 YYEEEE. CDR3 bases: TGTGCCAGCAGCTTCATGACAGAAGTAGGGACCCAGTACTTC. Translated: CASSFMTEVGTQYF.

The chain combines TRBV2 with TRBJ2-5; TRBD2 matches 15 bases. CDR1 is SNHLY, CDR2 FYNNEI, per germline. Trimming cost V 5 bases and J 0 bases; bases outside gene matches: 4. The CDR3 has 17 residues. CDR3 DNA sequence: TGTGCCAGCAGTTGGGGACTAGCGGGGGGTTACCAAGAGACCCAGTACTTC. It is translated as CASSWGLAGGYQETQYF.

In nucleotides, the CDR3 is TGTGCCAGCAGTTTTTCGGGACTAGCGGGGGGCCTAGATACGCAGTATTTT. This codes for CASSFSGLAGGLDTQYF. The chain combines TRBV27 with TRBJ2-3; TRBD2 matches 15 bases. This CDR3 has 17 residues. V dropped 3 bases and J dropped 5; count of bases not matched to a gene: 6. Germline V CDR1 and CDR2: MNHEY, SMNVEV (reference sequence).

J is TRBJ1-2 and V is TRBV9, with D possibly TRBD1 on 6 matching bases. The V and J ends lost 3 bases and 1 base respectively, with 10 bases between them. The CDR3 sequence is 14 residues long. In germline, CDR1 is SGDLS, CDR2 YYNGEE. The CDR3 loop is CASSERGGNYGYTF. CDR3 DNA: TGTGCCAGCAGCGAGAGGGGGGGTAACTATGGCTACACCTTC. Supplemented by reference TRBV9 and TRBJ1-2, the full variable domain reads DSGVTQTPKHLITATGQRVTLRCSPRSGDLSVYWYQQSLDQGLQFLIQYYNGEERAKGNILERFSAQQFPDLHSELNLSSLELGDSALYFCASSERGGNYGYTFGSGTRLTVV.

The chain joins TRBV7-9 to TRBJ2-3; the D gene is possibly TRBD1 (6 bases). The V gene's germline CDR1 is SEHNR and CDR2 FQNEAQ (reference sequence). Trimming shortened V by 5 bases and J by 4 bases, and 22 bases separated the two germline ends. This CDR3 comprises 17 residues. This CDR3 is CASSINWGRGRSDTQYF. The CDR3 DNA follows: TGTGCCAGCAGCATCAACTGGGGGCGCGGTCGTTCAGATACGCAGTATTTT.

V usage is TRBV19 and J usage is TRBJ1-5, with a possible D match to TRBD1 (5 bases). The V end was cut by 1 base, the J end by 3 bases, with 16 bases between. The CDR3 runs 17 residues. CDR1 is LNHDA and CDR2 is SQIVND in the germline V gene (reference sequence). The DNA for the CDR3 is TGTGCCAGTAGTATAGTTCAGGGCATACCGAACAATCAGCCCCAGCATTTT. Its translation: CASSIVQGIPNNQPQHF.

CDR3: CASAIAVATNEKLFF. The CDR3 DNA follows: TGTGCCAGCGCCATCGCGGTTGCAACTAATGAAAAACTGTTTTTT. This chain uses TRBV5-8 with TRBJ1-4; D not resolved. Deletions cut 7 bases from V and 0 bases from J, with 13 bases between. CDR3 length: 15 residues. Germline V lookup: CDR1 SGHTS, CDR2 YDEGEE.

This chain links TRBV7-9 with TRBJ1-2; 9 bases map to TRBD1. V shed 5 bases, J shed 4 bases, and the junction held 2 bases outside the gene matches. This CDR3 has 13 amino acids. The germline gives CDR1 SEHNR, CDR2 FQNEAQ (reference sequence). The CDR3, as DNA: TGTGCCAGCAGCCCGACAGGGGGCTATGGCTACACCTTC. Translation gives CASSPTGGYGYTF.

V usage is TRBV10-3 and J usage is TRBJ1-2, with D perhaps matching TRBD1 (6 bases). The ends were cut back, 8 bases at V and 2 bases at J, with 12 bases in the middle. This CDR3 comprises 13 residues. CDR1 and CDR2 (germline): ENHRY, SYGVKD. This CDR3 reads CAIRTDANYGYTF. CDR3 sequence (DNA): TGTGCCATCCGGACAGATGCGAACTATGGCTACACCTTC.

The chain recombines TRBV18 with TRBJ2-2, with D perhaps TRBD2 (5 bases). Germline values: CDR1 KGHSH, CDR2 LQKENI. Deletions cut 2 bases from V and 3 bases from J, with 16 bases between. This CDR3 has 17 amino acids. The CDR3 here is CASSPAEGLLDTGELFF. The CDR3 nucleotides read TGTGCCAGCTCACCAGCCGAGGGCCTCTTGGACACCGGGGAGCTGTTTTTT.

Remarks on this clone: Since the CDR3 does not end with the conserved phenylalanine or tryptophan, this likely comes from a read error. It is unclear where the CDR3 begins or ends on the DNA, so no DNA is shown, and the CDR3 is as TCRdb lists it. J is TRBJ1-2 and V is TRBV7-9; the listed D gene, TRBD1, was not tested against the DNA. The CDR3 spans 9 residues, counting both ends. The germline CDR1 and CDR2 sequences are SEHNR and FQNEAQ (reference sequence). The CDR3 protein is CARHEQGAL.

The CDR3: CASSSRRWGGYGYTF. The CDR3 bases are TGTGCCAGCAGCAGCCGGAGGTGGGGAGGTTATGGCTACACCTTC. The V gene is TRBV5-6, the J gene TRBJ1-2; D uncertain. This CDR3 contains 15 residues. V lost 4 bases and J lost 5, with 18 bases in between. Germline V gene data show CDR1 as SGHDT and CDR2 as YYEEEE.

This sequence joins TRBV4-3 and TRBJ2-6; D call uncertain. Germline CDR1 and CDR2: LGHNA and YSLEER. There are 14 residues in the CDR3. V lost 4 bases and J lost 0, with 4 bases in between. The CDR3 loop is CASSLNSGANVLTF. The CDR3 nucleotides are TGCGCCAGCAGCCTAAACTCTGGGGCCAACGTCCTGACTTTC.

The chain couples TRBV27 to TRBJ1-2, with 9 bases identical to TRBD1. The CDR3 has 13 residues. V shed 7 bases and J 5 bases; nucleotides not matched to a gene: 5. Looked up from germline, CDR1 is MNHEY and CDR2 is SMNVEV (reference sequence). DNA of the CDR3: TGTGCCAGCACTCCGGGACAGGGTTATGGCTACACCTTC. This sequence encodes CASTPGQGYGYTF.

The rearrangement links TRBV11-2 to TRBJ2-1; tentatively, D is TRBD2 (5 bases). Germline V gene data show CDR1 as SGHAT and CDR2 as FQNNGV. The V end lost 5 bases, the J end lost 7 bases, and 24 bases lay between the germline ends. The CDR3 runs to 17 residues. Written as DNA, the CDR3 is TGTGCCAGCAGCCCCCGGATTCTAGCTGAGAATGGAAATGAGCAGTTCTTC. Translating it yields CASSPRILAENGNEQFF.

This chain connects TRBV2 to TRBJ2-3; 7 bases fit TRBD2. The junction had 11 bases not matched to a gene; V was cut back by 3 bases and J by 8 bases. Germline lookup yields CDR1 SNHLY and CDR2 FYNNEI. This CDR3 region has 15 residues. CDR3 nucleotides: TGTGCCAGCAGTGAGGGGAGCGGGGTAAGGGGTACGCAGTATTTT. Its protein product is CASSEGSGVRGTQYF.

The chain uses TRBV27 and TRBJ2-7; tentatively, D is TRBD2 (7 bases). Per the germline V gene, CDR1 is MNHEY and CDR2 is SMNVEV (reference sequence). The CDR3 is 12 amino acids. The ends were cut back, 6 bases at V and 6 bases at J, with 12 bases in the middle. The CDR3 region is CASSKGGFEQYF. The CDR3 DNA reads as TGTGCCAGCAGCAAGGGGGGGTTCGAGCAGTACTTC.

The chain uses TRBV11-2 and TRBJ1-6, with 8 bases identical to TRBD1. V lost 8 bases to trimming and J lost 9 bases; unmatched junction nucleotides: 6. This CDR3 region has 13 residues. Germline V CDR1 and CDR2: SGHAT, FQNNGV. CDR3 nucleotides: TGTGCCAGCCAGGGACAGGCCACTTCACCCCTCCACTTT. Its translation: CASQGQATSPLHF.